This TCR beta chain was found in a study of long-term antiretroviral therapy in people with HIV. V was clipped by 0 bases and J by 5 bases, with 13 bases between them. There are 15 residues in the CDR3. Germline CDR1 is SGHDT and CDR2 is YYEEEE. Run at survey level, the immunoSEQ assay was version v3.0. TCRdb's table, derived via immunoSEQ multiplex PCR, lists solely in-frame clones and lacks some. Here the sample spans just over 20,000 clones, about 80% being singletons. This clonotype was obtained from a man younger than 35 with HIV. Sequencing was performed on unsorted PBMCs, taken 0.5 years after starting antiretroviral therapy. This rearrangement joins TRBV5-6 to TRBJ2-3; D may correspond to TRBD1 or TRBD2 (5 bases each). Written as DNA, the CDR3 is TGTGCCAGCAGCTTGGGGCAGGGTGGGGGAGATACGCAGTATTTT. It encodes CASSLGQGGGDTQYF.